This T cell receptor (beta chain) was sequenced in a study of T cell repertoires in cytomegalovirus infection. Study details: It can be stated that public TCR beta signatures indicated CMV infection as well as a matching HLA type. Study observations and caveats: Within the response measured ex vivo, HLA-C-restricted CMV-specific TCR beta clonotypes were dominant. The cumulative frequency of public TCR beta families identified carriers of CMV plus the relevant HLA.

Worth noting for this clonotype: Its antigen is not identified.

V was clipped by 6 bases and J by 0 bases, with 15 bases between them. The germline gives CDR1 SGHDN, CDR2 FVKESK. This CDR3 is 16 amino acids long. Each CDR3 protein is one row after TCRdb ran MiXCR on the reads. The table has roughly 500,000 distinct CDR3 sequences, approximately 15% seen once; the top ten hold 20% to 30%. The sequencing sample was made of CD8+ T cells from PBMCs. The TCR was taken from a human donor in good health (CMV status not recorded). Some clones in this sample may be carry-over from other donors' samples. V and J are TRBV14 and TRBJ2-1; D is possibly TRBD2 (5 bases). CDR3 nucleotides: TGTGCCAGCAGATCAGGCGGGCGGAGCTCCTACAATGAGCAGTTCTTC. Residues: CASRSGGRSSYNEQFF.